The 6 T cell receptor beta chains reported below all come from one sample, sequenced in a study of T-cell reconstitution after alpha-beta-depleted transplantation in children. Unique molecular identifiers were used in preparing the TCRbeta library. Each CDR3 protein gets one entry after TCRdb re-called the PCR reads with MiXCR. Of 450,000 to 600,000 distinct CDR3 sequences listed, approximately 32% are singletons. The specimen comprised PBMCs from the stem cell graft donor, sampled from the stem cell graft. These receptors all stem from a human donor who donated a stem cell graft to a child with aplastic anemia.

This clonotype came up once. The rearrangement joins TRBV5-6 to TRBJ1-1, with unresolved D. Looked up from germline, CDR1 is SGHDT and CDR2 is YYEEEE. V lost 4 bases and J lost 2, with 6 bases in between. CDR3 length: 12 residues. CDR3 DNA sequence: TGTGCCAGCAGCGAAGCTAACACTGAAGCTTTCTTT. Translating gives CASSEANTEAFF.

With respect to this clonotype: No conserved phenylalanine or tryptophan is present at the end of the CDR3, so a read error is the likely explanation. The chain uses TRBV5-1 and TRBJ2-5; 9 positions match TRBD1. Germline lookup yields CDR1 SGHRS and CDR2 YFSETQ. The CDR3 is made up of 13 amino acids. V shed 4 bases, J shed 5 bases, and the junction held 3 bases outside the gene matches. CDR3 bases: TGCGCCAGCAGCAGTGGACAGGGGGAGACCCAGTACCTC. Residues: CASSSGQGETQYL.

The rearrangement uses TRBV29-1 and TRBJ2-3; D gene unclear. Germline V lookup: CDR1 SQVTM, CDR2 ANQGSEA. The CDR3 spans 11 residues. V shed 7 bases and J shed 5 bases, with 10 bases lying between them. This CDR3 is CSGEAIDTQYF. The CDR3 nucleotides read TGCAGCGGAGAAGCTATAGATACGCAGTATTTT.

The chain links TRBV5-1 to TRBJ2-2; D perhaps matches TRBD1 (6 bases). CDR1 SGHRS and CDR2 YFSETQ come from the germline V gene. This CDR3 region has 14 residues. The V end lost 0 bases, the J end lost 8 bases, and 11 bases lay between the germline ends. The CDR3 sequence: CASSLDRVGGELFF. The DNA for the CDR3 is TGCGCCAGCAGCTTGGACAGGGTAGGAGGGGAGCTGTTTTTT.

This chain links TRBV12-3 or TRBV12-4 with TRBJ2-1, with a tentative D call TRBD2 (6 bases). V shed 0 bases and J shed 3 bases, with 9 bases lying between them. The length of the CDR3 is 15 residues. The CDR3 nucleotides read TGTGCCAGCAGTTTAGCTCGGGAGCGCTACAATGAGCAGTTCTTC. Encoded protein: CASSLARERYNEQFF.

J is TRBJ1-1 and V is TRBV20-1; no definite D call. V lost 3 bases to trimming and J lost 2 bases, with 7 bases between them. The CDR3 runs 12 residues. The germline gives CDR1 DFQATT, CDR2 SNEGSKA (reference sequence). CDR3 nucleotides: TGCAGTGCTAGTTTTAGCAACACTGAAGCTTTCTTT. The encoded protein is CSASFSNTEAFF.